This record concerns one T cell receptor beta chain sequence. Antigen unknown. Per the germline V gene, CDR1 is SQVTM and CDR2 is ANQGSEA. This CDR3 spans 13 amino acids. V dropped 8 bases and J dropped 10; count of bases not matched to a gene: 8. The data originate from a study of vaccination effects on CD4 cells after COVID-19. The data were produced by immunoSEQ multiplex PCR, yet TCRdb's version contains in-frame clones alone and is incomplete. The sample has under 60,000 clones, 76% seen once. Antigen-specific CD4+ T cells expanded by the ViraFEST assay with viral peptide pools were then sequenced. When around 10 days of culture had elapsed, CD4+ T cells were isolated. The infection with SARS-CoV-2 (confirmed by PCR) occurred in this person between March and December 2020.

This chain links TRBV29-1 with TRBJ2-1, with TRBD2 matching over 13 bases. The TCR comes from a human donor who had a prior SARS-CoV-2 infection. The material was CD4+ T cells from PBMCs cultured with HIV peptides, obtained before COVID-19 vaccination. Noted subset: HIV-1 Nef peptide pool negative control/reference culture. As DNA, the CDR3 is TGCAGCACCAAAAGGACTAGCGGGAGCGAGCAGTTCTTC. Translated, it gives CSTKRTSGSEQFF.